These 6 T cell receptor beta chains were sequenced from one sample in a study of blood T cell repertoires in COVID-19. Assay: immunoSEQ multiplex PCR; the TCRdb copy retains only in-frame clones and omits some. The data hold 35,000 to 45,000 clones, with approximately 92% observed a single time. The material sequenced was peripheral blood. Source of these receptors: a woman of 80 years or more with acute or convalescent COVID-19.

This clone was detected a few times. This rearrangement joins TRBV10-2 to TRBJ1-5; D gene uncertain. Germline-derived CDR1 and CDR2 are WSHSY and SAAADI. The CDR3 has 13 amino acids. V lost 6 bases and J lost 4, with 10 bases in between. The CDR3 DNA reads TGCGCCAGCAGGGCAGGTTTAAATCAGCCCCAGCATTTT. Amino acids: CASRAGLNQPQHF.

The chain couples TRBV12-3 or TRBV12-4 to TRBJ1-2; D gene unclear. The CDR3 runs to 13 residues. Trimming shortened V by 7 bases and J by 2 bases, and 11 bases separated the two germline ends. The CDR3 coding sequence is TGTGCCAGCACCTTACACGAAAACTATGGCTACACCTTC. It translates to CASTLHENYGYTF.

The chain has TRBV4-1 and TRBJ1-2; TRBD1 agrees at 8 bases. V lost 0 bases to trimming and J lost 5 bases; unmatched junction nucleotides: 8. CDR1 is MGHRA, CDR2 YSYEKL, per germline. The CDR3 is 16 residues long. Written as DNA, the CDR3 is TGCGCCAGCAGCCAAGATACCGGGACAGGCTCGTATGGCTACACCTTC. The encoded protein is CASSQDTGTGSYGYTF.

The chain recombines TRBV6-5 with TRBJ2-3, with TRBD1 matching over 8 bases. V gave up 10 bases and J gave up 5 bases; unmatched junction bases: 8. Germline assignment: CDR1 MNHEY and CDR2 SVGAGI. The CDR3 is 13 residues long. The CDR3 DNA is TGTGCCACCGGGCAGGGGGCGGTAGATACGCAGTATTTT. This encodes CATGQGAVDTQYF.

CDR3 nucleotide sequence: TGTGCCAGCACCCCCACGCCCTCAGGGGAGACCCAGTACTTC. Residues: CASTPTPSGETQYF. This rearrangement joins TRBV5-6 to TRBJ2-5; tentatively, D is TRBD1 (5 bases). The germline CDR1 and CDR2 sequences are SGHDT and YYEEEE. V was cut by 6 bases and J by 5 bases, with 17 bases left in between. This CDR3 spans 14 amino acids.

This chain links TRBV28 with TRBJ1-5, with a possible D match to TRBD1 (5 bases). The V gene's germline CDR1 is MDHEN and CDR2 SYDVKM. The CDR3 is made up of 13 amino acids. V lost 3 bases, J lost 5 bases, and 8 bases lay in between. The CDR3 bases are TGTGCCAGCAGTTTCCCAGGGTATCAGCCCCAGCATTTT. It encodes CASSFPGYQPQHF.